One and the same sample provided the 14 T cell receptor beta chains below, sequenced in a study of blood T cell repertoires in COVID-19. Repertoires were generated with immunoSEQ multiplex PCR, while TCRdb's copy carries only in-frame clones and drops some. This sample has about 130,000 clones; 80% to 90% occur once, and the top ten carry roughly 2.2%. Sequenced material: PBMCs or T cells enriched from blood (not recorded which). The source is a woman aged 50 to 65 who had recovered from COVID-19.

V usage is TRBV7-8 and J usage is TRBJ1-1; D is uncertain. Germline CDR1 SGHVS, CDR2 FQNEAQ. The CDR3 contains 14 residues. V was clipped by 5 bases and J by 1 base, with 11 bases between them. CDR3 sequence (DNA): TGTGCCAGCAGCCTAAACAGTCGGAACACTGAAGCTTTCTTT. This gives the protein CASSLNSRNTEAFF.

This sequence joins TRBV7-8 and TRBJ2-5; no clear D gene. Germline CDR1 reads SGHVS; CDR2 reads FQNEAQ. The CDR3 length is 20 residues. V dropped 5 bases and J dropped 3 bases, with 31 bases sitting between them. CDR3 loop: CASSPFQIPIAQVLKETQYF. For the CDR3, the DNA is TGTGCCAGCAGCCCATTTCAAATCCCTATCGCGCAGGTCCTAAAAGAGACCCAGTACTTC.

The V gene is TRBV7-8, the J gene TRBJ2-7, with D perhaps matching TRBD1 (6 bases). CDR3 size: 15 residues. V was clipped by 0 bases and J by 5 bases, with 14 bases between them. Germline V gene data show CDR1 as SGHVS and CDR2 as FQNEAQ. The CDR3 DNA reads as TGTGCCAGCAGCTTAGCGGTTGGGGGCGGGCACGAGCAGTACTTC. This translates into CASSLAVGGGHEQYF.

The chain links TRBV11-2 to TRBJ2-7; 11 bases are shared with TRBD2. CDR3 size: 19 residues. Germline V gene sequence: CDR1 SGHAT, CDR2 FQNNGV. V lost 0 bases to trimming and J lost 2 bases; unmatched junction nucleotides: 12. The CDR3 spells CASSLDLGSGGASAYEQYF. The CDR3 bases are TGTGCCAGCAGCTTAGATCTTGGTAGCGGGGGGGCGAGCGCCTACGAGCAGTACTTC.

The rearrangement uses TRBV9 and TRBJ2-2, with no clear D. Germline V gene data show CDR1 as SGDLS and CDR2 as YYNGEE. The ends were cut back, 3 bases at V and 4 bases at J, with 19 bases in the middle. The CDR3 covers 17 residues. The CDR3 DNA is TGTGCCAGCAGCGCGCCCGATCAGATGCCGGGCACCGGGGAGCTGTTTTTT. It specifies CASSAPDQMPGTGELFF.

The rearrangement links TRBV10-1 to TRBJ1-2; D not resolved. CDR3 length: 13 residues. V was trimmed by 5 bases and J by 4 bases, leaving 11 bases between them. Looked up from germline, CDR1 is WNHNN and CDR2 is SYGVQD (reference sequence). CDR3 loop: CASSTDSPYGYTF. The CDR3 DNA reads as TGCGCCAGCAGTACGGACTCTCCCTATGGCTACACCTTC.

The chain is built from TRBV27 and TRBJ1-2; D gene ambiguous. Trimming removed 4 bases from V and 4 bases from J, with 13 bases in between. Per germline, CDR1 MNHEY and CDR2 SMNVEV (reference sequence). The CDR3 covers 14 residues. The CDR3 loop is CASSSFEVGYGYTF. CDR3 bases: TGTGCCAGCAGTTCATTCGAGGTGGGCTATGGCTACACCTTC.

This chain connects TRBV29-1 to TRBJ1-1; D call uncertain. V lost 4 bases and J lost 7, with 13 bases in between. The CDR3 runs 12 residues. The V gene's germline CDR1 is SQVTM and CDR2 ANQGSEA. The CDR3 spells CSVVPDGSEAFF. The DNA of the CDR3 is TGCAGCGTTGTTCCGGATGGGAGTGAAGCTTTCTTT.

The CDR3 reads CASSLIGIGQGLQKLFF. The DNA of the CDR3 is TGTGCCAGCAGCTTAATTGGCATCGGACAGGGCCTCCAAAAACTGTTTTTT. This chain connects TRBV7-8 to TRBJ1-4; TRBD1 matches 8 bases. Per germline, CDR1 SGHVS and CDR2 FQNEAQ. After removal of 2 bases from V and 9 bases from J, the junction contained 14 bases not matched to a gene. The length of the CDR3 is 17 residues.

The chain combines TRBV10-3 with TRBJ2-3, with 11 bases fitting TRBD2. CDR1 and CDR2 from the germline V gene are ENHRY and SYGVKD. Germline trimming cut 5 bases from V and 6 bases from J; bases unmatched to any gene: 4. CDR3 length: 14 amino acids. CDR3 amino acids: CAISKGTSGDTQYF. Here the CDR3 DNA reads TGTGCCATCAGTAAAGGGACTAGCGGCGATACGCAGTATTTT.

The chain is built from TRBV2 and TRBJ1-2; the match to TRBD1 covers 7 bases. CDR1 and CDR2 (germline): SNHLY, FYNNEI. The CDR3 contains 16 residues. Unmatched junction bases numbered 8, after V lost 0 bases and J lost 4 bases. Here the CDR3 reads CASSEAPGDSRYGYTF. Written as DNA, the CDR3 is TGTGCCAGCAGTGAAGCTCCTGGGGACAGCCGCTATGGCTACACCTTC.

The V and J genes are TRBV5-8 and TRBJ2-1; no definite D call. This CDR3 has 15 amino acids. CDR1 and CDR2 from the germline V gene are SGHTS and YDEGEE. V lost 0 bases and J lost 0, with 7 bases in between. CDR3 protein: CASSLGSGSYNEQFF. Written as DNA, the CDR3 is TGTGCCAGCAGCTTGGGGTCGGGCTCCTACAATGAGCAGTTCTTC.

DNA of the CDR3: TGTGCCAGCAGTGAAGGGGGGACTACCAAAAACATTCAGTACTTC. It encodes CASSEGGTTKNIQYF. V usage is TRBV2 and J usage is TRBJ2-4, with 7 bases aligning to TRBD2. This CDR3 has 15 residues. With V trimmed by 1 base and J by 2 bases, 2 bases remained unmatched. Germline assignment: CDR1 SNHLY and CDR2 FYNNEI. Filled out from reference TRBV2 and TRBJ2-4, the complete variable domain reads EPEVTQTPSHQVTQMGQEVILRCVPISNHLYFYWYRQILGQKVEFLVSFYNNEISEKSEIFDDQFSVERPDGSNFTLKIRSTKLEDSAMYFCASSEGGTTKNIQYFGAGTRLSVL.

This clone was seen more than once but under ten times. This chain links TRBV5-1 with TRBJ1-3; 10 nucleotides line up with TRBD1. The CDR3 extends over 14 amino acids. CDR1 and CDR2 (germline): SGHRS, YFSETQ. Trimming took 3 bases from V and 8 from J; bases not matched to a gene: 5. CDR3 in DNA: TGCGCCAGCAGCTCAGGGACAGGGGCGGACACCATATATTTT. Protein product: CASSSGTGADTIYF.